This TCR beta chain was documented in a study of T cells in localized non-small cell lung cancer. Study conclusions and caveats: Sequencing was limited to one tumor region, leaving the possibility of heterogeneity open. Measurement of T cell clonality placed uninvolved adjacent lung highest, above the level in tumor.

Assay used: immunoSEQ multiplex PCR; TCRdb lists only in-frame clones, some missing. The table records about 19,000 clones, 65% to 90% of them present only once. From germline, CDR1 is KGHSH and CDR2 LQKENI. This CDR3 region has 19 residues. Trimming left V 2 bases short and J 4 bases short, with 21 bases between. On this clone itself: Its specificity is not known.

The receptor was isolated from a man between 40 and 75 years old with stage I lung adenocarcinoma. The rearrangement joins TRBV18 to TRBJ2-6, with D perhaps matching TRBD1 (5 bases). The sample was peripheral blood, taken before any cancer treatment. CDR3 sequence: CASSPTTFTGGVGANVLTF. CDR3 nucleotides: TGTGCCAGCTCACCAACCACTTTTACAGGTGGGGTCGGGGCCAACGTCCTGACTTTC.